This T cell receptor beta chain came from a study of blood T cell repertoires in COVID-19. For the study at large: Sites in the United States, Italy and Spain provided acute and convalescent COVID-19 samples. From T cells, B-cell-depleted T cells, or PBMCs came the material, which was cDNA or gDNA.

Seattle patients were enrolled during active infection and followed longitudinally. Germline CDR1 LGHDT, CDR2 YNNKEL (reference sequence). There are 15 residues in the CDR3. V was clipped by 1 base and J by 0 bases, with 9 bases between them. In the authors' methods: Scientists estimated how many nucleated cells there were by amplifying reference gene primers. TCRdb keeps only in-frame clones here, not all; method: immunoSEQ multiplex PCR. The V and J calls and clone size were taken over from that table, and D and trimming were inferred from the DNA. The sample contains 400,000 to 450,000 clones, 85% to 90% of which appear only once.

The TCR comes from a man in his late teens or twenties with COVID-19, enrolled during active disease. The chain is built from TRBV3-1 (or the pseudogene TRBV3-2) and TRBJ2-5, with a weak D call TRBD2 (6 bases). Specimen: peripheral blood. CDR3 nucleotide sequence: TGTGCCAGCAGCCAAGGGACGGGAGACCAAGAGACCCAGTACTTC. This sequence encodes CASSQGTGDQETQYF.